This TCR beta chain was sequenced during a study of OX40 agonist ivuxolimab in advanced cancers. Points from the study as a whole: Clonal expansion by week 6 occurred in CD4+ and CD8+ blood T cells (at 0.1 to 3.0 mg/kg).

The V and J ends lost 10 bases and 4 bases respectively, with 14 bases between them. The CDR3 loop spans 13 amino acids. The germline V gene encodes CDR1 LNHDA and CDR2 SQIVND (reference sequence). Sequencing was performed with immunoSEQ multiplex PCR; in TCRdb, only in-frame clones are kept and a portion is missing. Among approximately 23,000 clones, around 85% were seen once, and the ten largest hold 29%. About this clone: The antigen is undetermined.

This clonotype was obtained from an adult with an advanced solid tumor such as melanoma, head and neck, liver or kidney cancer. This chain joins TRBV19 and TRBJ1-3, with D possibly being TRBD1 (6 bases). The sequenced sample was CD4+ or CD8+ T cells sorted from blood, obtained in a trial of the OX40 agonist ivuxolimab. This CDR3 reads CATRQGSGNTIYF. Here the CDR3 DNA reads TGTGCCACCCGTCAGGGGAGCGGAAACACCATATATTTT.